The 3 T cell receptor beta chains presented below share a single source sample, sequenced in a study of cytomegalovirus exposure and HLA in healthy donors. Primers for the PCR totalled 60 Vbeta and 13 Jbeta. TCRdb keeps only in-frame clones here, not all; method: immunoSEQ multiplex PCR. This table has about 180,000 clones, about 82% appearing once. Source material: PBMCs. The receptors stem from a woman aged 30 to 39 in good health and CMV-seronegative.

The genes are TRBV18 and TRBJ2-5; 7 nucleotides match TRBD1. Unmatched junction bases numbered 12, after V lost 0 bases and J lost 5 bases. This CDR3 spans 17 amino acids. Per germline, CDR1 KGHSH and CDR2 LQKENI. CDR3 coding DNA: TGTGCCAGCTCACCACCGGGACAGTTGGATGGTGCGGAGACCCAGTACTTC. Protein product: CASSPPGQLDGAETQYF.

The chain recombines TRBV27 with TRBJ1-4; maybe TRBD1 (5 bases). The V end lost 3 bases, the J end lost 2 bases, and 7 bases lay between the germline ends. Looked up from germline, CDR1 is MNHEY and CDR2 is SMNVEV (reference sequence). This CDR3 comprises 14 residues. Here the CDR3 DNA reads TGTGCCAGCAGTTTGGGGGGGACTAATGAAAAACTGTTTTTT. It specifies CASSLGGTNEKLFF. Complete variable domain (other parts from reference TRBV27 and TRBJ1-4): EAQVTQNPRYLITVTGKKLTVTCSQNMNHEYMSWYRQDPGLGLRQIYYSMNVEVTDKGDVPEGYKVSRKEKRNFPLILESPSPNQTSLYFCASSLGGTNEKLFFGSGTQLSVL.

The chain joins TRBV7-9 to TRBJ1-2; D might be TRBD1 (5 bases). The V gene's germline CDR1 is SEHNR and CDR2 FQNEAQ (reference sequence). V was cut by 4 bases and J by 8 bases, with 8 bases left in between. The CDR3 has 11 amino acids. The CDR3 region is CASSSDRGYTF. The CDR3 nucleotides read TGTGCCAGCAGCTCCGACAGAGGCTACACCTTC. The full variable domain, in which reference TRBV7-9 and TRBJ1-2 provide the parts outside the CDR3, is DTGVSQNPRHKITKRGQNVTFRCDPISEHNRLYWYRQTLGQGPEFLTYFQNEAQLEKSRLLSDRFSAERPKGSFSTLEIQRTEQGDSAMYLCASSSDRGYTFGSGTRLTVV.